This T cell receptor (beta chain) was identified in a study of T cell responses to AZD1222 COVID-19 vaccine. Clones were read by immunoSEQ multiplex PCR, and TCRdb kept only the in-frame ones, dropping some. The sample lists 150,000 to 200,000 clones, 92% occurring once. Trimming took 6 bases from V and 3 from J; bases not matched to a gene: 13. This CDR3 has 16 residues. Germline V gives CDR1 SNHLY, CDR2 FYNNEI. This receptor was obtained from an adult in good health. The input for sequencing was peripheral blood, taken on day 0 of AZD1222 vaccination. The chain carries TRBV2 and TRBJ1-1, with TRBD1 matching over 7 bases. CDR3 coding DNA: TGTGCCAGCAGCACACTGGGAGGGGGCTCGGACACTGAAGCTTTCTTT. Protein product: CASSTLGGGSDTEAFF.